The entry below gives a single T cell receptor beta chain sequence along with its context. Its antigen target is currently unknown. The input lacks base qualities; no much larger clone sits a single base away. Peripheral blood CD8+ and CD4+ T cells from healthy donors, Susac syndrome patients and multiple sclerosis patients were profiled by high-throughput TCR beta sequencing. The Susac syndrome patients fulfilled recently defined diagnostic criteria for definite or probable disease. Bulk CD8+ and CD4+ T cells were purified magnetically by negative isolation, whereas CD8+ TEMRA cells were enriched by FACS. Blood was collected in EDTA tubes and processed within 24 hours, with PBMCs isolated through density gradient centrifugation. PBMCs intended for TCR sequencing were frozen in liquid nitrogen and were later thawed in a 37 degrees C water bath. Purity of sorted or isolated CD4+, CD8+ and CD8+ TEMRA cells was at least 90%.

RNA was extracted with the RNeasy kit and roughly 0.5 to 1 ug was reverse transcribed using random hexamers. The immunoSEQ multiplex PCR assay, covering 54 Vbeta and 13 Jbeta segments, was used to amplify TCR beta CDR3 regions. PCR amplification bias was corrected by using a synthetic template baseline for primer optimization and computational correction. The authors processed their data as follows. Reads were annotated to V, D and J genes per IMGT and analyzed with immunoSEQ Analyzer, keeping only productive sequences. To calculate clonality, Shannon entropy was normalized by log2 of the number of productive unique sequences and then subtracted from one. For each patient and control, public and private clones were evaluated within the 100 most prevalent clones. Susac-specific clones were defined as absent from healthy and MS cohorts, 850 to 1,300 published viral clones and other ImmuneACCESS disease sequences. The public reads were quality trimmed at Q25 with fastp and then assembled into clones with MiXCR by TCRdb, keeping productive beta chains. For every CDR3 protein sequence, its rows merge into one entry that carries the most common genes and DNA. It is TCRdb's table, rather than the study itself, that gives the V and J calls and clone size. The sample table lists 170,000 or so distinct CDR3 sequences, approximately 94% of them with a count of one. The leading ten clones occupy about 0.13% of the sample.

Per the germline V gene, MDHEN is the CDR1 and SYDVKM is the CDR2. V loses 1 base at its end and J loses 0 bases; junction bases beyond the gene matches: 10. From the cysteine up to the phenylalanine, the CDR3 has a length of 18 residues. Only CDR3 DNA remains: 54 bases, in frame from the first base. This record comes from a study of CD8 T cells in Susac syndrome (dated by TCRdb to 2018 to 2020). Context from the whole study: Among the sequenced Susac syndrome patients, about six had clinically active disease and roughly eight were in clinical remission. At blood withdrawal, Susac syndrome patients were either therapy-naive, taking corticosteroids (in some cases with IVIg as well), or taking IVIg alone. Whether CD8+ T cell activation and differentiation in Susac syndrome was antigen driven was tested using repertoire sequencing. Points the paper makes about the study in general: The TCR sequencing and HLA analysis was acknowledged to have included a relatively small number of individuals. In the CD4+ T cell repertoire of Susac syndrome patients, clonal expansion was not detected.

The V and J segments used are TRBV28 and TRBJ2-3, with 7 bases in between that match TRBD2. The sequenced sample consisted of CD4+ T cells from PBMCs. This TCR was sampled from a human donor with Susac syndrome. The DNA is as follows: TGTGCCAGCAGTTTATCACCCGGACTAGGCTCTAGCACAGATACGCAGTATTTT. Its translation is CASSLSPGLGSSTDTQYF. The full variable domain, with segments outside the CDR3 supplied by the reference TRBV28 and TRBJ2-3 proteins, appears as DVKVTQSSRYLVKRTGEKVFLECVQDMDHENMFWYRQDPGLGLRLIYFSYDVKMKEKGDIPEGYSVSREKKERFSLILESASTNQTSMYLCASSLSPGLGSSTDTQYFGPGTRLTVL.